The next 29 T cell receptor beta chains were all read from a single sample in a study of beta chain features in type 1 diabetes (dated by TCRdb to the late 2010s). Library preparation used the immunoSEQ multiplex PCR assay. All of the isolated RNA was reverse transcribed with the High Capacity cDNA Reverse Transcription Kit, so expressed TCRB transcripts were sequenced. In its TCRdb copy, this immuneACCESS table keeps in-frame sequences only and misses some clones. Where compared with another copy, unresolved V genes explain less than half of these, and the others have no known cause. Counted in this sample were 400,000 to 500,000 clones; roughly 13% of them appeared once. The top ten clones comprise around 0.035% of the sample. The specimen sequenced was naive CD4+ T cells from blood. Explained via the paper, the cell subset or site label denotes: true naive CD4+ T cells. The receptors originated from a man younger than 45 in good health.

The CDR3 DNA reads TGTGCCAGCTCACCACCTCCGGGAGACAATGAGCAGTTCTTC. It codes for CASSPPPGDNEQFF. This chain joins TRBV18 and TRBJ2-1; a possible D gene is TRBD2 (6 bases). Germline V gives CDR1 KGHSH, CDR2 LQKENI. V lost 0 bases and J lost 5, with 8 bases in between. The CDR3 loop spans 14 amino acids.

The genes are TRBV5-1 and TRBJ1-1; D is uncertain. Germline V gene sequence: CDR1 SGHRS, CDR2 YFSETQ. The CDR3 contains 14 residues. Trimming pared 4 bases from V and 1 base from J, leaving 11 bases between. The DNA of the CDR3 is TGCGCCAGCAGCGCGGGCCAGGAGAACACTGAAGCTTTCTTT. Translated: CASSAGQENTEAFF.

The rearrangement joins TRBV4-2 to TRBJ1-1, with D hard to call. Trimming removed 7 bases at V and 4 bases at J, with 10 bases between. Per the germline V gene, CDR1 is LGHNA and CDR2 is YNFKEQ. CDR3 size: 12 residues. CDR3 sequence (DNA): TGTGCCAGCACCCTGGGCGGCACTGAAGCTTTCTTT. Translated, it gives CASTLGGTEAFF.

CDR3 amino acids: CAWSPRDYGYTF. CDR3 nucleotide sequence: TGTGCCTGGAGTCCCAGAGACTATGGCTACACCTTC. The chain joins TRBV30 to TRBJ1-2, with D hard to call. Germline lookup yields CDR1 GTSNPN and CDR2 SVGIG (reference sequence). This CDR3 spans 12 amino acids. Trimming cost V 2 bases and J 3 bases, with 7 bases left between them.

The V gene is TRBV5-1, the J gene TRBJ2-3; TRBD1 matches 10 bases. CDR3 length: 16 residues. Germline V CDR1 and CDR2: SGHRS, YFSETQ. Trimming cost V 2 bases and J 4 bases; bases outside gene matches: 7. In DNA form, the CDR3 reads TGCGCCAGCAGCTTCTTAACGGGACAGGGGCCAGATACGCAGTATTTT. Translated: CASSFLTGQGPDTQYF. The full variable domain, its missing parts supplied by reference TRBV5-1 and TRBJ2-3, is KAGVTQTPRYLIKTRGQQVTLSCSPISGHRSVSWYQQTPGQGLQFLFEYFSETQRNKGNFPGRFSGRQFSNSRSEMNVSTLELGDSALYLCASSFLTGQGPDTQYFGPGTRLTVL.

V usage is TRBV25-1 and J usage is TRBJ1-5, with 8 bases matching TRBD1. Trimming at V came to 5 bases and at J to 1 base, leaving 1 base not matched to a gene. Germline assignment: CDR1 MGHDK and CDR2 SYGVNS. The CDR3 totals 14 residues. The CDR3 loop reads CASSRQGSNQPQHF. The CDR3 DNA sequence: TGTGCCAGCAGTAGACAGGGGAGCAATCAGCCCCAGCATTTT.

Regarding this clone: At the DNA level, this CDR3 is encoded by other sequences in the same sample as well. The J gene is TRBJ2-5, the V gene TRBV27; D ambiguous. Looked up from germline, CDR1 is MNHEY and CDR2 is SMNVEV (reference sequence). There are 13 residues in the CDR3. Trimming shortened V by 6 bases and J by 5 bases, and 13 bases separated the two germline ends. The CDR3 spells CASSYTGTETQYF. In nucleotides, the CDR3 is TGTGCCAGCAGCTATACGGGTACGGAGACCCAGTACTTC.

This chain joins TRBV5-1 and TRBJ2-7; 7 bases fit TRBD1. Losses at the gene ends were 5 bases for V and 5 bases for J; bases not matched to a gene: 4. The germline CDR1 and CDR2 sequences are SGHRS and YFSETQ. The CDR3 length is 12 residues. CDR3 bases: TGCGCCAGCAGACAGGGGTACGACGAGCAGTACTTC. This translates into CASRQGYDEQYF. Based on the CDR3 plus reference TRBV5-1 and TRBJ2-7, the full variable domain is KAGVTQTPRYLIKTRGQQVTLSCSPISGHRSVSWYQQTPGQGLQFLFEYFSETQRNKGNFPGRFSGRQFSNSRSEMNVSTLELGDSALYLCASRQGYDEQYFGPGTRLTVT.

The V call is TRBV2, the J call TRBJ2-5, with a tentative D call TRBD2 (5 bases). Germline V lookup: CDR1 SNHLY, CDR2 FYNNEI. The CDR3 covers 16 residues. Trimming took off 3 bases at V and 2 bases at J, with 16 bases between the two ends. Here the CDR3 DNA reads TGTGCCAGCAGTGATTTTGTATTTGGACTTCAAGAGACCCAGTACTTC. This encodes CASSDFVFGLQETQYF.

This CDR3 reads CASSYDRTNTGELFF. The CDR3 DNA is TGTGCCAGCAGCTATGACAGGACGAACACCGGGGAGCTGTTTTTT. The V gene is TRBV9, the J gene TRBJ2-2, with D tentatively TRBD1 (6 bases). Trimming removed 4 bases at V and 0 bases at J, with 10 bases between. Germline V gene data show CDR1 as SGDLS and CDR2 as YYNGEE. CDR3 length: 15 residues.

The V gene is TRBV7-6, the J gene TRBJ2-2; D is perhaps TRBD1 (5 bases). Germline assignment: CDR1 SGHVS and CDR2 FNYEAQ. V was cut by 1 base and J by 0 bases, with 9 bases left in between. This CDR3 region has 16 residues. The CDR3: CASSLGQGSNTGELFF. CDR3 DNA sequence: TGTGCCAGCAGCTTAGGTCAGGGTTCGAACACCGGGGAGCTGTTTTTT.

This clone was detected only a few times. The chain uses TRBV4-2 and TRBJ2-5; D might be TRBD1 (6 bases). The V end lost 1 base, the J end lost 4 bases, and 10 bases lay between the germline ends. This CDR3 comprises 14 residues. Germline V gene data show CDR1 as LGHNA and CDR2 as YNFKEQ. The CDR3 nucleotides are TGTGCCAGCAGCCAAGTTTCAGGGGCAGAGACCCAGTACTTC. Encoded protein: CASSQVSGAETQYF.

This clone was seen a few times. For the CDR3, the DNA is TGTGCCCTCATCCTCCTGAACACTGAAGCTTTCTTT. Protein: CALILLNTEAFF. The V call is TRBV27, the J call TRBJ1-1; D ambiguous. Germline CDR1 and CDR2: MNHEY and SMNVEV (reference sequence). The CDR3 is 12 amino acids. V was pared by 11 bases and J by 0 bases, with 10 bases between.

This chain uses TRBV19 with TRBJ1-1; D unclear. V lost 3 bases and J lost 4, with 3 bases in between. This CDR3 contains 11 residues. CDR1 and CDR2 (germline): LNHDA, SQIVND (reference sequence). CDR3 sequence (DNA): TGTGCCAGTAGTATGCGCACTGAAGCTTTCTTT. Its protein product is CASSMRTEAFF.

Points on this clone: This sample also contains other DNA sequences that code for the same CDR3. The rearrangement links TRBV5-4 to TRBJ2-6; D not resolved. Germline V CDR1 and CDR2: SGHNT, YYREEE (reference sequence). This CDR3 spans 15 amino acids. Trimming removed 0 bases from V and 0 bases from J, with 4 bases in between. The CDR3 DNA sequence: TGTGCCAGCAGCTTGGCGGGCTCTGGGGCCAACGTCCTGACTTTC. Its translation: CASSLAGSGANVLTF.

This clone was picked up a small number of times. The chain is built from TRBV7-2 and TRBJ2-2; TRBD1 might be the D (6 bases). V lost 2 bases and J 3 bases, leaving 10 bases between the germline ends. CDR1 and CDR2 (germline): SGHTA, FQGNSA. This CDR3 has 15 amino acids. The CDR3, as DNA: TGTGCCAGCAGCTTACTCAGGGGATACACCGGGGAGCTGTTTTTT. Amino acids: CASSLLRGYTGELFF.

The CDR3: CSVRYRVGQPQHF. Written as DNA, the CDR3 is TGCAGCGTCCGTTACAGGGTAGGGCAGCCCCAGCATTTT. The chain couples TRBV29-1 to TRBJ1-5, with D possibly matching TRBD1 (6 bases). V lost 6 bases, J lost 7 bases, and 16 bases lay in between. The CDR3 runs 13 residues. CDR1 and CDR2 from the germline V gene are SQVTM and ANQGSEA.

The chain uses TRBV14 and TRBJ2-3; D assignment may be TRBD1 or TRBD2 (6 bases each). Germline V gives CDR1 SGHDN, CDR2 FVKESK. This CDR3 is 18 amino acids long. The V end was cut by 1 base, the J end by 3 bases, with 20 bases between. Here the CDR3 DNA reads TGTGCCAGCAGCCAAGGGGGGGCCTTTCGGGATGCAACAGATACGCAGTATTTT. Translated, it gives CASSQGGAFRDATDTQYF.

The table lists this clone with a few counts. The rearrangement joins TRBV4-1 to TRBJ1-5; the D gene is possibly TRBD1 (6 bases). CDR1 and CDR2 (germline): MGHRA, YSYEKL. This CDR3 contains 14 residues. Between the trimmed V and J ends, which lost 4 bases and 5 bases, there was a span of 12 bases. The CDR3 here is CASSRGTLDQPQHF. The CDR3 DNA reads TGCGCCAGCAGCCGTGGGACATTAGATCAGCCCCAGCATTTT.

V usage is TRBV18 and J usage is TRBJ2-5; D not resolved. Germline assignment: CDR1 KGHSH and CDR2 LQKENI. V shed 4 bases and J shed 0 bases, with 9 bases lying between them. The CDR3 consists of 14 residues. This chain's CDR3 is CASSQLRNQETQYF. CDR3 DNA sequence: TGTGCCAGCTCACAACTAAGGAACCAAGAGACCCAGTACTTC.

This sequence joins TRBV29-1 and TRBJ1-2, with 7 bases aligning to TRBD1. The junction had 17 bases not matched to a gene; V was cut back by 7 bases and J by 6 bases. CDR3 size: 15 residues. Germline V CDR1 and CDR2: SQVTM, ANQGSEA. The CDR3 DNA is TGCAGCGCCGGGGGCCGACAGGGCGGAGGAAATGGCTACACCTTC. Protein sequence: CSAGGRQGGGNGYTF. Using reference TRBV29-1 and TRBJ1-2 for the parts outside the CDR3, the full variable domain is SAVISQKPSRDICQRGTSLTIQCQVDSQVTMMFWYRQQPGQSLTLIATANQGSEATYESGFVIDKFPISRPNLTFSTLTVSNMSPEDSSIYLCSAGGRQGGGNGYTFGSGTRLTVV.

This clone was found a few times. V and J are TRBV27 and TRBJ2-1; 11 bases are shared with TRBD2. With V trimmed by 2 bases and J by 8 bases, 5 bases remained unmatched. The length of the CDR3 is 15 residues. CDR1 and CDR2 (germline): MNHEY, SMNVEV (reference sequence). This CDR3 reads CASSLIAGGPDEQFF. In DNA, the CDR3 is TGTGCCAGCAGTTTAATAGCGGGGGGGCCCGATGAGCAGTTCTTC.

This clone was observed a few times. The genes are TRBV18 and TRBJ2-1; D is perhaps TRBD1 or TRBD2 (5 bases each). Germline V gene data show CDR1 as KGHSH and CDR2 as LQKENI. This CDR3 has 12 amino acids. Trimming left V 6 bases short and J 6 bases short, with 9 bases between. The CDR3 region is CASSRDLNEQFF. The CDR3 bases are TGTGCCAGCTCCCGGGACCTCAATGAGCAGTTCTTC.

The chain is built from TRBV15 and TRBJ1-5; D remains unclear. The CDR3 totals 14 residues. V gave up 0 bases and J gave up 2 bases, with 5 bases separating them. Germline CDR1 LNHNV, CDR2 YYDKDF (reference sequence). CDR3 bases: TGTGCCACCAGCAGAGAGCTGGGCAATCAGCCCCAGCATTTT. This gives the protein CATSRELGNQPQHF.

The V and J genes are TRBV12-5 and TRBJ2-1; 11 bases map to TRBD2. CDR3 length equals 16 residues. Trimming took 0 bases from V and 10 from J; bases not matched to a gene: 8. CDR1 is LGHNT and CDR2 is FRNRAP in the germline V gene. CDR3 nucleotides: TGTGCTAGTGGTTTGGTAACCGGGACTAGCGGTCCGGAGCAGTTCTTC. Translated, it gives CASGLVTGTSGPEQFF.

V and J are TRBV11-2 and TRBJ2-3; 11 bases are shared with TRBD2. The CDR3 contains 17 residues. The V gene end was trimmed by 0 bases and the J gene end by 2 bases; junction bases not matched to a gene: 4. Per germline, CDR1 SGHAT and CDR2 FQNNGV. The CDR3 reads CASSLDGLAGNTDTQYF. The CDR3 nucleotides are TGTGCCAGCAGCTTAGATGGACTAGCGGGCAACACAGATACGCAGTATTTT.

This clone was counted only a few times. V usage is TRBV5-1 and J usage is TRBJ2-7; D is perhaps TRBD1 (6 bases). This CDR3 contains 14 residues. Deletions cut 3 bases from V and 2 bases from J, with 12 bases between. Germline CDR1 reads SGHRS; CDR2 reads YFSETQ. This CDR3 is CASSSGTKAYEQYF. The CDR3 DNA sequence: TGCGCCAGCAGCTCCGGGACAAAAGCCTACGAGCAGTACTTC.

This chain links TRBV7-3 with TRBJ2-1; possible D gene TRBD2, 5 bases. The CDR3 contains 12 residues. Trimming took off 2 bases at V and 10 bases at J, with 9 bases between the two ends. In germline, CDR1 is SGHTA, CDR2 FQGTGA. CDR3: CASSLGGREQFF. DNA for the CDR3: TGTGCCAGCAGCTTAGGAGGTCGGGAGCAGTTCTTC.

The genes are TRBV6-5 and TRBJ1-1; 7 positions match TRBD1. From germline, CDR1 is MNHEY and CDR2 SVGAGI. V gave up 6 bases and J gave up 11 bases; unmatched junction bases: 9. The CDR3 consists of 12 residues. The CDR3 is CASSLRQGRAFF. The CDR3 DNA reads TGTGCCAGCAGCTTACGACAGGGTAGGGCTTTCTTT.